Listed below are T cell receptor beta chains from one sample, sequenced in a study of identical twins. TCRdb re-analysed the 5' RACE reads in MiXCR, keeping a single row per CDR3 protein. Altogether over 550,000 distinct CDR3 sequences are present, roughly 7.2% being singletons, with the ten largest covering around 1.6%. These data were also filed under a second study, of yellow fever vaccine responses in identical twins.

Source material: PBMCs. Receptors were obtained from a woman in her late teens or twenties in good health. The CDR3 runs from the conserved cysteine through the conserved F or W. The D gene is left open where the match is weak. Clone size is shown for a subset of rows, as once, few, many or a class of expanded clone.

j_call d_call clone_size v_call cdr3_nt cdr3_aa
TRBJ2-1 - few TRBV29-1 TGCAGCGTTGGACGGTACAATGAGCAGTTCTTC CSVGRYNEQFF
TRBJ2-3 - - TRBV25-1 TGTGCCAGCAGTGAATGGGGGGCGCTCACAGATATGCAGTATTTT CASSEWGALTDMQYF
TRBJ2-5 - few TRBV7-9 TGTGCCAGCAGCTTTCCCCAGACGACCCAAGAGACCCAGTACTTC CASSFPQTTQETQYF
TRBJ2-1 - many TRBV15 TGTGCCACCTCGCCACCGACTAGACAGTACGGTGAGCAGTTCTTC CATSPPTRQYGEQFF
TRBJ1-1 - many TRBV7-9 TGTGCCAGCAGCTTATCGACAGGCGAAGCTTTCTTT CASSLSTGEAFF
TRBJ2-7 - few TRBV12-3/TRBV12-4 TGTGCCAGCAGTAAGGGGGGTGGGGGCTCCTACGAGCAGTACTTC CASSKGGGGSYEQYF
TRBJ2-1 - many TRBV7-8 TGTGCCAGCAGCTCTAGGCAGGATGAGCAGTTCTTC CASSSRQDEQFF
TRBJ2-2 - many TRBV12-3/TRBV12-4 TGTGCCAGCAGTATCTACTCCGGGGAGCTGTTTTTT CASSIYSGELFF
TRBJ1-1 - - TRBV13 TGTGCCAGCAGCTTAGAGGACAGCGTGAACACTGAAGCTTTCTTT CASSLEDSVNTEAFF
TRBJ2-1 - few TRBV5-6 TGTGCCAGCAGCTTAACTTTAGGGATATACAATGAGCAGTTCTTC CASSLTLGIYNEQFF
TRBJ2-7 TRBD1 many TRBV29-1 TGCAGCGTTGCAGGGGTAATCCGGGACAGATCGTACGAGCAGTACTTC CSVAGVIRDRSYEQYF
TRBJ2-7 TRBD1 few TRBV28 TGTGCCAGCAGGATGGGGGGACAGGGGGCGTGGGAGCAGTACTTC CASRMGGQGAWEQYF
TRBJ1-2 TRBD1 few TRBV25-1 TGTGCCAGCAGTGAGGGGGACAGATACTATGGCTACACCTTC CASSEGDRYYGYTF
TRBJ2-2 TRBD2 - TRBV7-8 TGTGCCAGCAGCTTAACCGGGACTAGCGGGAGAATGGGGGAGCTGTTTTTT CASSLTGTSGRMGELFF
TRBJ1-1 - - TRBV6-1 TGTGCCAGCAGTGGACGGGACACTGAAGCTTTCTTT CASSGRDTEAFF
TRBJ2-1 TRBD2 - TRBV6-1 TGTGCCAGCAGTCCCGAGCGGGGGGGCTGGTATGAGCAGTTCTTC CASSPERGGWYEQFF
TRBJ2-3 - few TRBV2 TGTGCCAGCAGTGCGTCTTGGCGGGGACCTAGCACAGATACGCAGTATTTT CASSASWRGPSTDTQYF
TRBJ2-2 TRBD1 many TRBV2 TGTGCCAGCAGCGGCGGACAGGTGGCCCCCGGGGAGCTGTTTTTT CASSGGQVAPGELFF
TRBJ2-3 TRBD1 many TRBV4-1 TGCGCCAGCAGCCGTGGACAGGGCAGCACAGATACGCAGTATTTT CASSRGQGSTDTQYF
TRBJ1-2 TRBD1 many TRBV20-1 TGCAGTGCTGGGCACCGACAGGGAACGGACGGCTACACCTTC CSAGHRQGTDGYTF
TRBJ2-2 - few TRBV5-1 TGCGCCAGCAGCTTGAGTCCTACGAGGGCCGGCACCGGGGAGCTGTTTTTT CASSLSPTRAGTGELFF
TRBJ1-1 - - TRBV10-3 TGTGCCATCGGTGCAGACTTGAACACTGAAGCTTTCTTT CAIGADLNTEAFF
TRBJ2-7 - few TRBV7-6 TGTGCCAGCAGCTCTCGAGGGGGGACTTCACACTACGAGCAGTACTTC CASSSRGGTSHYEQYF
TRBJ2-2 - many TRBV7-9 TGTGCCAGCCCCCCGGAGACTACAGGGGAGCTGTTTTTT CASPPETTGELFF
TRBJ2-3 TRBD2 - TRBV7-3 TGTGCCAGCAGCTTACTAGCGGGAGTTCCAGATACGCAGTATTTT CASSLLAGVPDTQYF
TRBJ2-1 - many TRBV15 TGTGCCACCAGCGTGGGGGGACTCTCCACCTACAATGAGCAGTTCTTC CATSVGGLSTYNEQFF
TRBJ2-2 - few TRBV5-1 TGCGCCAGCAGCTTTAGCCACACCGGGGAGCTGTTTTTT CASSFSHTGELFF
TRBJ1-1 - - TRBV12-3/TRBV12-4 TGTGCCAGCACCGAACGCGGCGCTGAAGCTTTCTTT CASTERGAEAFF
TRBJ2-1 TRBD2 - TRBV20-1 TGCAGTGCTCCGTTTTGGACTAGCGGCAATGAGCAGTTCTTC CSAPFWTSGNEQFF
TRBJ2-3 TRBD1 - TRBV5-6 TGTGCCAGCAGCAAAAGGACAGGGTTAGATACGCAGTATTTT CASSKRTGLDTQYF
TRBJ1-1 - - TRBV5-1 TGCGCCAGCAGCTTGAAGGCGGAACCCCTTGAAGCTTTCTTT CASSLKAEPLEAFF
TRBJ2-3 TRBD1 few TRBV20-1 TGCAGTCCCATATATCGGACAGGGAAATTTGGCACAGATACGCAGTATTTT CSPIYRTGKFGTDTQYF
TRBJ2-5 TRBD2 - TRBV29-1 TGCAGCGTAACGGGGGGTTGGGAGACCCAGTACTTC CSVTGGWETQYF
TRBJ2-3 - - TRBV2 TGTGCCAGCTCACCCCCCCCTCGCGCTCAACAATGGGGGGAGTTTGCGACGCAGTATTTT CASSPPPRAQQWGEFATQYF
TRBJ2-1 - - TRBV4-1 TGCCCCAGCAGCCAACTTCTGGCGGTATACAATGAGCGGTTCTTC CPSSQLLAVYNERFF
TRBJ2-1 TRBD1 many TRBV7-8 TGTGCCAGCAGCTCAATCGGTTTGGGGGCTCGGGACAGGGACTATAATGAGCAGTTCTTC CASSSIGLGARDRDYNEQFF
TRBJ2-1 - - TRBV11-2 TGTGCCAGCAGCTCCCGCGTGGGGTCCTACAATGAGCAGTTCTTC CASSSRVGSYNEQFF
TRBJ2-3 - many TRBV29-1 TGCAGCGTTGGTGGGAGCACAGATACGCAGTATTTT CSVGGSTDTQYF
TRBJ2-1 - few TRBV7-9 TGTGCCAGCAGCTCCCCGTCGTTAGGGGGGGAATACAATGAGCAGTTCTTC CASSSPSLGGEYNEQFF
TRBJ2-7 - few TRBV6-1 TGTGCCAGCAGCCGGGCCACAGGCCCCTACGAGCAGTACTTC CASSRATGPYEQYF
TRBJ2-2 - many TRBV24-1 TGTGCCACCAGTGAAGCCGGGACACCGAACACCGGGGAGCTGTTTTTT CATSEAGTPNTGELFF
TRBJ2-1 TRBD2 - TRBV20-1 TGCAGTGCTTGGACTAGGGCCTCTATCAATGAGCAGTTCTTC CSAWTRASINEQFF
TRBJ2-3 TRBD2 - TRBV20-1 TGCTGTGCTAGAGTCCAGACTAGCGGGAGAGTCAAAGATACGCAGTATTTT CCARVQTSGRVKDTQYF
TRBJ1-1 - many TRBV12-3/TRBV12-4 TGTGCCAGCAGCTTTGGTGGGGGGACTGAAGCTTTCTTT CASSFGGGTEAFF
TRBJ2-1 TRBD2 - TRBV6-1 TGTGCCAGCATGACCGCGACTAGCGGGTCCTACAATGAGCAGTTCTTC CASMTATSGSYNEQFF
TRBJ2-2 TRBD1 - TRBV5-1 TGCGCCAGCAGCGCTTCCCGGGACAGGGTTGTTGACACCGGGGAGCTGTTTTTT CASSASRDRVVDTGELFF
TRBJ2-3 TRBD1 few TRBV5-1 TGCGCCAGCAGGCCGACAGGGCTAGGCACAGATACGCAGTATTTT CASRPTGLGTDTQYF
TRBJ1-2 TRBD1 many TRBV6-1 TGTGCCAGCAGTCGGGACAGGGGAAACTATGGCTACACCTTC CASSRDRGNYGYTF
TRBJ1-2 - - TRBV28 TGTGCCAGCAGTTCTGTAGGCAGAGCCTACACCTTC CASSSVGRAYTF
TRBJ1-2 TRBD1 few TRBV7-9 TGTGCCAGCAGACAGGGGGCTGGCGCGCTGGGCAACTATGGCTACACCTTC CASRQGAGALGNYGYTF